Presented here are 14 T cell receptor beta chains from one specimen sequenced in a study of blood T cell repertoires in COVID-19 (dated by TCRdb to about 2020). Libraries were prepared through the immunoSEQ multiplex PCR assay. In its TCRdb copy, this immuneACCESS table keeps in-frame sequences only and misses some clones. Where compared with another copy, unresolved V genes explain less than half of these, and the others have no known cause. In all, the sample holds around 450,000 clones, and roughly 91% of those were seen once. The ten largest make up 4.3% of the sample. The sample was peripheral blood. These receptors originate from a woman aged 25-40 years with acute or convalescent COVID-19.

This rearrangement joins TRBV6-5 to TRBJ2-7; weak D call: TRBD1 (6 bases). The CDR3 has 15 amino acids. The V gene lost 6 bases and the J gene lost 0 bases, with 15 bases spanning the gap. Germline V CDR1 and CDR2: MNHEY, SVGAGI. In DNA form, the CDR3 reads TGTGCCAGCAGGACTCAGGACAGTAGCTCCTACGAGCAGTACTTC. Translating it yields CASRTQDSSSYEQYF.

The gene calls are TRBV11-3 and TRBJ2-1; D might be TRBD2 (5 bases). This CDR3 has 14 amino acids. Germline-derived CDR1 and CDR2 are SGHNT and YENEEA. V gave up 5 bases and J gave up 9 bases, with 17 bases separating them. As DNA, the CDR3 is TGTGCCAGCAGCAATACTAGGGTTGGGGTTGAGCAGTTCTTC. This encodes CASSNTRVGVEQFF.

This chain links TRBV5-6 with TRBJ1-2; TRBD1 might be the D (6 bases). V was shortened by 5 bases and J by 4 bases, with 18 bases between the two germline ends. This CDR3 contains 15 residues. CDR1 and CDR2 (germline): SGHDT, YYEEEE. This chain's CDR3 is CASRPEGGMSYGYTF. The CDR3 nucleotides read TGTGCCAGCAGACCGGAGGGGGGGATGAGCTATGGCTACACCTTC.

The chain is built from TRBV10-1 and TRBJ2-4, with TRBD2 matching over 7 bases. The CDR3 runs 14 residues. From germline, CDR1 is WNHNN and CDR2 SYGVQD (reference sequence). With V trimmed by 6 bases and J by 0 bases, 2 bases remained unmatched. Here the CDR3 reads CASSRGVAKNIQYF. The CDR3 region has the DNA TGCGCCAGCAGCCGGGGGGTAGCCAAAAACATTCAGTACTTC.

This clone appeared once. The genes are TRBV29-1 and TRBJ2-7; possibly TRBD1 for D (6 bases). CDR3 size: 14 residues. V lost 7 bases, J lost 6 bases, and 22 bases lay in between. Germline lookup yields CDR1 SQVTM and CDR2 ANQGSEA. CDR3 region: CSAEDHRAPFEQYF. CDR3 in DNA: TGCAGCGCAGAAGATCACAGGGCCCCCTTCGAGCAGTACTTC.

The rearrangement links TRBV19 to TRBJ1-1; D is ambiguous. CDR1 is LNHDA and CDR2 is SQIVND in the germline V gene (reference sequence). Trimming left V 6 bases short and J 0 bases short, with 11 bases between. The CDR3 has 14 residues. The CDR3 loop is CASSRRGMNTEAFF. CDR3 DNA sequence: TGTGCCAGTAGCCGGCGAGGGATGAACACTGAAGCTTTCTTT.

The rearrangement joins TRBV7-9 to TRBJ1-1, with TRBD1 matching 9 bases. The V segment lost 6 bases and the J segment 4 bases; nucleotides outside the gene matches: 6. Germline values: CDR1 SEHNR, CDR2 FQNEAQ (reference sequence). This CDR3 region has 14 residues. The CDR3 here is CASRRTGEGTEAFF. The CDR3 nucleotides are TGTGCCAGCAGACGGACAGGGGAGGGCACTGAAGCTTTCTTT.

The chain uses TRBV5-4 and TRBJ2-7; TRBD1 matches at 10 bases. The V gene's germline CDR1 is SGHNT and CDR2 YYREEE (reference sequence). The trim removed 5 bases at V and 4 bases at J, leaving 9 bases unmatched. The CDR3 length is 15 residues. This chain's CDR3 is CASRQAGTGAYEQYF. CDR3 bases: TGTGCCAGCAGGCAAGCCGGGACAGGGGCATACGAGCAGTACTTC.

The table lists this clone with a count of one. The V call is TRBV19, the J call TRBJ1-1; perhaps TRBD1 as D (5 bases). Germline V gene data show CDR1 as LNHDA and CDR2 as SQIVND (reference sequence). This CDR3 spans 15 amino acids. Trimming cost V 3 bases and J 0 bases, with 11 bases left between them. The CDR3 DNA sequence: TGTGCCAGTAGTATCGACAGCAACATGAACACTGAAGCTTTCTTT. It translates to CASSIDSNMNTEAFF. Combining the CDR3 with reference TRBV19 and TRBJ1-1 gives the whole variable domain DGGITQSPKYLFRKEGQNVTLSCEQNLNHDAMYWYRQDPGQGLRLIYYSQIVNDFQKGDIAEGYSVSREKKESFPLTVTSAQKNPTAFYLCASSIDSNMNTEAFFGQGTRLTVV.

This chain uses TRBV27 with TRBJ1-2; 9 nucleotides agree with TRBD1. J lost 7 bases, V lost 5 bases, and 11 bases had no gene match. The CDR3 is 15 amino acids. Per the germline V gene, CDR1 is MNHEY and CDR2 is SMNVEV (reference sequence). CDR3 nucleotide sequence: TGTGCCAGCAGTACCACGGGACAGGGATTTAGTGGCTACACCTTC. Translation gives CASSTTGQGFSGYTF.

As regards this clone: The sample has other DNA sequences that encode this CDR3 too. The chain links TRBV7-9 to TRBJ2-1, with D hard to call. CDR1 SEHNR and CDR2 FQNEAQ come from the germline V gene (reference sequence). V gave up 0 bases and J gave up 5 bases, with 8 bases separating them. The CDR3 loop spans 14 amino acids. The CDR3 sequence is CASSLAGGNNEQFF. CDR3 sequence (DNA): TGTGCCAGCAGCTTAGCAGGCGGAAACAATGAGCAGTTCTTC. The variable domain in full, completed from reference TRBV7-9 and TRBJ2-1, reads DTGVSQNPRHKITKRGQNVTFRCDPISEHNRLYWYRQTLGQGPEFLTYFQNEAQLEKSRLLSDRFSAERPKGSFSTLEIQRTEQGDSAMYLCASSLAGGNNEQFFGPGTRLTVL.

Points on this clone: No conserved phenylalanine or tryptophan is present at the end of the CDR3, so a read error is the likely explanation. As DNA, the CDR3 is TGTGCCAGCAGCTTGGGACTGCGTGGCTACACCCTC. It encodes CASSLGLRGYTL. The J gene is TRBJ1-2, the V gene TRBV5-6; no clear D. The CDR3 sequence is 12 residues long. CDR1 is SGHDT, CDR2 YYEEEE, per germline. V lost 0 bases and J lost 7, with 7 bases in between.

This clone was found once. CDR3 DNA sequence: TGTGCCTGGAGTCGTCAGACAGGGCAAACGAATGAGCAGTTCTTC. Translating gives CAWSRQTGQTNEQFF. The chain couples TRBV30 to TRBJ2-1, with 7 bases identical to TRBD1. Looked up from germline, CDR1 is GTSNPN and CDR2 is SVGIG (reference sequence). The V gene end was trimmed by 2 bases and the J gene end by 7 bases; junction bases not matched to a gene: 11. The CDR3 has 15 amino acids.

The J gene is TRBJ2-7, the V gene TRBV9, with 12 bases fitting TRBD2. Trimming took 1 base from V and 3 from J; bases not matched to a gene: 8. Germline V lookup: CDR1 SGDLS, CDR2 YYNGEE. This CDR3 is built from 17 residues. The CDR3 region has the DNA TGTGCCAGCAGCGTACTAGCGGGGGGGCGCGAGGACTACGAGCAGTACTTC. Protein sequence: CASSVLAGGREDYEQYF.